This TCR beta chain emerged from a study of shared clonotypes between healthy human individuals. CD8 cells regarded as naive lacked CD45RO, were positively chosen for CCR7, and omitted terminally differentiated effector memory CD45RA+ cells. Donors were healthy HIV-negative adults without recently reported acute infections or vaccinations. Points from the study as a whole: The naive CD4 repertoires of a handful of donors were compared, and about 5% of clonotypes were shared.

In its sample, this clone was seen a few times. Its antigen is unknown. The V and J ends lost 3 bases and 7 bases, in that order; junction bases with no gene match: 9. Germline lookup yields CDR1 MDHEN and CDR2 SYDVKM. This CDR3 is built from 16 residues. Sequencing used immunoSEQ multiplex PCR; TCRdb keeps in-frame clones, though not all of them. The table records roughly 2,000,000 clones, around 93% of them present only once. The receptor was isolated from a man aged 18 to 35 in good health. Some clones in this sample may be carry-over from other donors' samples. The chain recombines TRBV28 with TRBJ2-1; TRBD1 aligns across 10 bases. Material: naive CD8+ T cells from PBMCs. CDR3 in DNA: TGTGCCAGCAGTTTCCGGGACAGGGGATTCCAAAATGAGCAGTTCTTC. It is translated as CASSFRDRGFQNEQFF.